The 18 T cell receptor beta chains presented below share a single source sample, sequenced in a study of CD8 T cells in Susac syndrome. A quantity of about 0.5 to 1 ug RNA underwent reverse transcription using random hexamers. MiXCR was run by TCRdb on the immunoSEQ multiplex PCR reads, yielding one entry per CDR3 protein. The top ten clones hold under 0.095% of a sample with around 180,000 distinct CDR3 sequences, roughly 92% of them seen once. Sequencing was done on a sample of CD4+ T cells from PBMCs. These receptors were taken from a human donor with multiple sclerosis.

The J gene is TRBJ2-5, the V gene TRBV7-8; D is unresolved. The CDR3 consists of 14 residues. Germline loops: CDR1 SGHVS, CDR2 FQNEAQ. The V gene lost 5 bases and the J gene lost 5 bases, with 15 bases spanning the gap. Here the CDR3 reads CASSAGLLGETQYF. CDR3 nucleotides: TGTGCCAGCAGCGCCGGCCTCCTGGGGGAGACCCAGTACTTC. Based on the CDR3 plus reference TRBV7-8 and TRBJ2-5, the full variable domain is GAGVSQSPRYKVAKRGQDVALRCDPISGHVSLFWYQQALGQGPEFLTYFQNEAQLDKSGLPSDRFFAERPEGSVSTLKIQRTQQEDSAVYLCASSAGLLGETQYFGPGTRLLVL.

The V call is TRBV19, the J call TRBJ2-3; 9 nucleotides match TRBD2. The germline CDR1 and CDR2 sequences are LNHDA and SQIVND (reference sequence). The CDR3 is 15 amino acids. Unmatched junction bases numbered 4, after V lost 6 bases and J lost 0 bases. In nucleotides, the CDR3 is TGTGCCAGTAGGCAAGCGGGGGGAAGCACAGATACGCAGTATTTT. Translating it yields CASRQAGGSTDTQYF.

This chain joins TRBV23-1 and TRBJ2-1, with D possibly matching TRBD2 (6 bases). TRBV23-1 is marked as an open reading frame, function uncertain. Trimming took off 3 bases at V and 6 bases at J, with 15 bases between the two ends. The CDR3 has 15 amino acids. The CDR3 here is CASSQRDRRTNEQFF. DNA for the CDR3: TGCGCCAGCAGTCAGCGGGACCGGAGGACCAATGAGCAGTTCTTC.

J is TRBJ1-4 and V is TRBV4-1; D unresolved. Deletions cut 0 bases from V and 3 bases from J, with 11 bases between. From germline, CDR1 is MGHRA and CDR2 YSYEKL. The CDR3 totals 16 residues. CDR3 protein: CASSQEGRGSNEKLFF. The CDR3 nucleotides read TGCGCCAGCAGCCAAGAAGGGAGAGGGTCTAATGAAAAACTGTTTTTT.

This clonotype was seen just once. The rearrangement uses TRBV9 and TRBJ2-2; 7 nucleotides match TRBD2. CDR3 length equals 15 residues. Losses at the gene ends were 1 base for V and 1 base for J; bases not matched to a gene: 1. Germline V gene data show CDR1 as SGDLS and CDR2 as YYNGEE. The CDR3 loop is CASSVTSENTGELFF. CDR3 in DNA: TGTGCCAGCAGCGTAACTAGCGAGAACACCGGGGAGCTGTTTTTT. The entire variable domain, with the rest obtained from reference TRBV9 and TRBJ2-2, is as follows: DSGVTQTPKHLITATGQRVTLRCSPRSGDLSVYWYQQSLDQGLQFLIQYYNGEERAKGNILERFSAQQFPDLHSELNLSSLELGDSALYFCASSVTSENTGELFFGEGSRLTVL.

The V and J genes are TRBV20-1 and TRBJ2-1, with D possibly TRBD2 on 5 matching bases. The V end was cut by 8 bases, the J end by 8 bases, with 10 bases between. This CDR3 region has 10 residues. Germline V gene sequence: CDR1 DFQATT, CDR2 SNEGSKA (reference sequence). CDR3 nucleotides: TGCAGTCCGAAGGGAGATGAGCAGTTCTTC. It is translated as CSPKGDEQFF.

This chain joins TRBV6-2 or TRBV6-3 and TRBJ2-2, with 14 bases matching TRBD2. CDR1 and CDR2 (germline): MNHEY, SVGEGT. The CDR3 sequence is 18 residues long. After removal of 5 bases from V and 10 bases from J, the junction contained 15 bases not matched to a gene. CDR3 DNA sequence: TGTGCCAGCAGTCCTCTACTCGGGACTAGCGGGAGCCCAGTGGAGCTGTTTTTT. Encoded protein: CASSPLLGTSGSPVELFF.

The V gene is TRBV12-3 or TRBV12-4, the J gene TRBJ1-3; maybe TRBD1 (6 bases). The V end lost 8 bases, the J end lost 12 bases, and 17 bases lay between the germline ends. The CDR3 contains 12 residues. CDR3 sequence: CASYTAGTIIYF. CDR3 coding DNA: TGTGCCAGCTATACCGCCGGGACAATCATATATTTT.

The chain carries TRBV20-1 and TRBJ2-7; maybe TRBD2 (6 bases). CDR3 length equals 13 residues. Trimming cost V 2 bases and J 1 base, with 9 bases left between them. Germline V gene sequence: CDR1 DFQATT, CDR2 SNEGSKA (reference sequence). CDR3 sequence reads: CSARLGTSYEQYF. CDR3 coding DNA: TGCAGTGCTAGATTGGGGACTTCCTACGAGCAGTACTTC.

This chain links TRBV2 with TRBJ1-2, with TRBD1 as a possible D gene (5 bases). V dropped 4 bases and J dropped 8 bases, with 11 bases sitting between them. This CDR3 spans 12 amino acids. Germline lookup yields CDR1 SNHLY and CDR2 FYNNEI. This chain's CDR3 is CASSVAGYGYTF. The CDR3 nucleotides are TGTGCCAGCAGTGTGGCAGGGTACGGCTACACCTTC.

This chain connects TRBV28 to TRBJ1-2; D might be TRBD1 (6 bases). The V and J ends lost 5 bases and 5 bases respectively, with 12 bases between them. CDR3 length: 13 amino acids. Per germline, CDR1 MDHEN and CDR2 SYDVKM. The CDR3 loop is CASSRRTAYGYTF. The CDR3 region has the DNA TGTGCCAGCAGTCGTCGGACAGCATATGGCTACACCTTC.

The gene calls are TRBV5-4 and TRBJ1-1; D remains ambiguous. Germline-derived CDR1 and CDR2 are SGHNT and YYREEE (reference sequence). Trimming stripped 0 bases from V and 5 bases from J, with 17 bases between. The CDR3 loop spans 16 amino acids. DNA of the CDR3: TGTGCCAGCAGCTTGGGGGTAGGTCGGAAGTGGACTGAAGCTTTCTTT. Its translation is CASSLGVGRKWTEAFF.

The chain carries TRBV6-2 or TRBV6-3 and TRBJ2-1; maybe TRBD2 (7 bases). Germline values: CDR1 MNHEY, CDR2 SVGEGT. Trimming removed 7 bases from V and 3 bases from J, with 13 bases in between. The CDR3 has 14 residues. The CDR3 sequence: CASKGGSVYNEQFF. The DNA for the CDR3 is TGTGCCAGCAAGGGGGGGAGCGTCTACAATGAGCAGTTCTTC.

The chain carries TRBV5-1 and TRBJ1-1, with 9 bases fitting TRBD1. The V gene end was trimmed by 0 bases and the J gene end by 8 bases; junction bases not matched to a gene: 5. CDR3 length: 14 amino acids. CDR1 is SGHRS, CDR2 YFSETQ, per germline. The CDR3, as DNA: TGCGCCAGCAGCTTGGGGACAGGGGTCGGGGAAGCTTTCTTT. Its protein is CASSLGTGVGEAFF.

The CDR3 DNA is TGTGCCAGCAGCTTGACTAGCGGGGGGGCAACAGATACGCAGTATTTT. It translates to CASSLTSGGATDTQYF. This chain uses TRBV5-6 with TRBJ2-3; 13 nucleotides align to TRBD2. The germline gives CDR1 SGHDT, CDR2 YYEEEE. The CDR3 has 16 amino acids. The junction had 2 bases not matched to a gene; V was cut back by 1 base and J by 3 bases.

In its sample, this clonotype was seen a few times. The chain uses TRBV15 and TRBJ2-7; no clear D gene. The CDR3 is 12 amino acids. Trimming stripped 0 bases from V and 7 bases from J, with 7 bases between. CDR1 is LNHNV, CDR2 YYDKDF, per germline (reference sequence). CDR3 bases: TGTGCCACCAGCAGAGACTTCCGGGAGCAGTACTTC. This gives the protein CATSRDFREQYF.

This clonotype was counted once. The J gene is TRBJ2-5, the V gene TRBV5-1; D unresolved. This CDR3 has 15 residues. Per the germline V gene, CDR1 is SGHRS and CDR2 is YFSETQ. Trimming removed 0 bases from V and 3 bases from J, with 12 bases in between. In DNA form, the CDR3 reads TGCGCCAGCAGCTTGGTGTCGGATACCAAAGAGACCCAGTACTTC. It encodes CASSLVSDTKETQYF.

The chain links TRBV27 to TRBJ2-7; D uncertain. The V end was cut by 4 bases, the J end by 3 bases, with 10 bases between. The CDR3 spans 13 residues. The germline gives CDR1 MNHEY, CDR2 SMNVEV (reference sequence). The CDR3 DNA reads TGTGCCAGCAGTTCCCACGGAAACTACGAGCAGTACTTC. As protein: CASSSHGNYEQYF.